The 3 T cell receptor beta chains reported below all come from one sample, sequenced in a study of beta chain features in type 1 diabetes. Study-level findings and limits: Moderate but significant shortening of TCRB CDR3s was recorded in all four CD4+ subsets from Type 1 diabetes patients.

Expressed TCRB transcripts got sequenced, as all isolated RNA was reverse transcribed. Data came from immunoSEQ multiplex PCR; TCRdb stores just in-frame clones and leaves some out. The repertoire includes about 240,000 clones, 11% to 15% of them detected once, and around 0.019% sits in the top ten. No antigen has been assigned to these receptors. Sequenced input: naive CD4+ T cells from blood. These receptor sequences come from a man younger than 40 with type 1 diabetes.

This rearrangement joins TRBV29-1 to TRBJ2-2, with TRBD1 matching 9 bases. The CDR3 sequence is 14 residues long. Unmatched junction bases numbered 7, after V lost 8 bases and J lost 3 bases. Germline CDR1 reads SQVTM; CDR2 reads ANQGSEA. DNA for the CDR3: TGCAGCATACAGGGGGCGTTGGACACCGGGGAGCTGTTTTTT. It is translated as CSIQGALDTGELFF.

This clone was counted only a few times. CDR3 region: CASSYWAGPDEKLFF. The CDR3 DNA reads TGTGCCAGCAGTTACTGGGCGGGGCCGGATGAAAAACTGTTTTTT. The rearrangement uses TRBV6-6 and TRBJ1-4, with TRBD1 as a possible D gene (5 bases). The CDR3 is 15 amino acids. From germline, CDR1 is MNHNY and CDR2 SVGAGI (reference sequence). Trimming pared 1 base from V and 6 bases from J, leaving 12 bases between.

This clone was seen a handful of times. The chain carries TRBV27 and TRBJ2-1; 12 bases are a match to TRBD2. Germline values: CDR1 MNHEY, CDR2 SMNVEV (reference sequence). The ends lost 6 bases at V and 7 bases at J; junction bases unmatched: 10. This CDR3 spans 16 amino acids. CDR3 protein: CASRILAGGQGNEQFF. The CDR3 bases are TGTGCCAGCAGGATACTAGCGGGGGGCCAAGGGAATGAGCAGTTCTTC.